The rows below give T cell receptor beta chains drawn from one sample of a study of T-cell reconstitution after alpha-beta-depleted transplantation in children. MiXCR, applied by TCRdb to the PCR reads, yields one record per CDR3 protein. The repertoire holds some 550,000 distinct CDR3 sequences, with about 23% as singletons. The specimen was PBMCs, mostly from graft donor cells, collected 360 days after TCRalphabeta/CD19-depleted stem cell transplant. The receptors derive from a boy under two years old who had a stem cell transplant for acute myeloid leukemia, so the T cells may come from the graft donor. Both conserved end residues are part of each CDR3. D genes are given only for firm matches. Clone size is given for some rows only: seen once, a few or many times, or a class if the clone is expanded.

j_call,d_call,clone_size,v_call,cdr3_nt,cdr3_aa
TRBJ1-2,NA,many,TRBV12-3/TRBV12-4,TGTGCCAGCAGTTTCGATTCGGCGCTAACTAACTATGGCTACACCTTC,CASSFDSALTNYGYTF
TRBJ2-5,NA,NA,TRBV7-3,TGTGCCAGCAGCTTCCCAGGGATGAAGACCCAGTACTTC,CASSFPGMKTQYF
TRBJ2-3,TRBD2,many,TRBV29-1,TGCAGCGTTGAGGAGCTAGCGGGGGATGCAGATACGCAGTATTTT,CSVEELAGDADTQYF
TRBJ2-1,NA,many,TRBV29-1,TGCAGCGTGACAAATCAGGGAGTGGTCTACAATGAGCAGTTCTTC,CSVTNQGVVYNEQFF
TRBJ1-1,NA,many,TRBV6-2/TRBV6-3,TGTGCCAGCAGGACTGAAGGGAACACTGAAGCTTTCTTT,CASRTEGNTEAFF
TRBJ2-7,TRBD1,many,TRBV2,TGTGCCAGCAGGGGGACAGGGGGCCACTACGAGCAGTACTTC,CASRGTGGHYEQYF
TRBJ2-2,TRBD1,many,TRBV29-1,TGCAGCGTTGAAGCTCCCGGACAGGCCTGGGAGCTGTTTTTT,CSVEAPGQAWELFF
TRBJ2-3,NA,few,TRBV9,TGTGCCAGCAGCTCGGAGGACTGGGTGGCGGTCCCACAGGATACGCAGTATTTT,CASSSEDWVAVPQDTQYF
TRBJ1-1,NA,NA,TRBV12-3/TRBV12-4,TGTGCCAGCAGTTTGCCTGGGGCAGAGGGTGGATCAGCTTTCTTT,CASSLPGAEGGSAFF
TRBJ2-7,TRBD1,NA,TRBV5-1,TGCGCCAGCAGCTTACACGACAGGGCGTGGTACGAGCAGTACTTC,CASSLHDRAWYEQYF
TRBJ2-2,NA,many,TRBV6-5,TGTGCCAGCGGACTTAACACCGGGGAGCTGTTTTTT,CASGLNTGELFF
TRBJ1-6,NA,many,TRBV7-2,TGTGCCAGCAGCTTGGCCAGTCAGGCTTCACCCCTCCACTTT,CASSLASQASPLHF
TRBJ1-3,NA,many,TRBV5-1,TGCGCCAGCAAGATGAGGACTGGAAACACCATATATTTT,CASKMRTGNTIYF
TRBJ2-1,NA,NA,TRBV20-1,TGCAGTCAGATGGACTTGCGGTCCTACAATGAGCAGTTCTTC,CSQMDLRSYNEQFF
TRBJ2-7,NA,many,TRBV10-3,TGTGCCATCAGTGAGTCCCCGACGGGAATCTACGAGCAGTACTTC,CAISESPTGIYEQYF
TRBJ2-1,NA,many,TRBV20-1,TGCAGTGCTCCTTCGGCTAGTCGCAATGAGCAGTTCTTC,CSAPSASRNEQFF
TRBJ2-6,TRBD1,NA,TRBV6-1,TGTGCCAGCAGGAACGACAGGGGGGGATCTGGGGCCAACGTCCTGACTTTC,CASRNDRGGSGANVLTF
TRBJ1-3,NA,NA,TRBV24-1,TGTGCCACCAGCCAGGGTGGAAACACCATATATTTT,CATSQGGNTIYF
TRBJ1-2,NA,many,TRBV20-1,TGCAGTGCAACAAGAATACCTCGAACTAACTATGGCTACACCTTC,CSATRIPRTNYGYTF
TRBJ2-1,NA,few,TRBV20-1,TGCAGTGCTAGTAGGGGGGGGACTTTCTACAATGAGCAGTTCTTC,CSASRGGTFYNEQFF
TRBJ2-5,TRBD1,NA,TRBV5-1,TGCGCCAGCAGCTTGGGGGAGACAGGGTCGGGAGAGACCCAGTACTTC,CASSLGETGSGETQYF
TRBJ2-1,TRBD1,few,TRBV6-5,TGTGCCAGCAGTTACACCTGGGACAGCACGGTCGCTTACAATGAGCAGTTCTTC,CASSYTWDSTVAYNEQFF
TRBJ2-1,NA,few,TRBV10-1,TGCGCCAGCAGTGACGAGCAGGTCAACAATGAGCAGTTCTTC,CASSDEQVNNEQFF
TRBJ1-3,TRBD1,NA,TRBV28,TGTGCCAGCACCGAAACCTCACCCCCAGGGGGCAAAGGAAACACCATATATTTT,CASTETSPPGGKGNTIYF
TRBJ2-7,TRBD1,many,TRBV7-9,TGTGCCAGCAGCTTAGTTCCCGGGACAGGGCTGGGCGAGCAGTACTTC,CASSLVPGTGLGEQYF
TRBJ1-3,NA,NA,TRBV12-3/TRBV12-4,TGTGCCAGCCGGGCAGGCGGAAACACCATATATTTT,CASRAGGNTIYF
TRBJ2-7,NA,NA,TRBV11-2,TGTGCCAGCAGCTTCATGAGCTACGAGCAGTACTTC,CASSFMSYEQYF